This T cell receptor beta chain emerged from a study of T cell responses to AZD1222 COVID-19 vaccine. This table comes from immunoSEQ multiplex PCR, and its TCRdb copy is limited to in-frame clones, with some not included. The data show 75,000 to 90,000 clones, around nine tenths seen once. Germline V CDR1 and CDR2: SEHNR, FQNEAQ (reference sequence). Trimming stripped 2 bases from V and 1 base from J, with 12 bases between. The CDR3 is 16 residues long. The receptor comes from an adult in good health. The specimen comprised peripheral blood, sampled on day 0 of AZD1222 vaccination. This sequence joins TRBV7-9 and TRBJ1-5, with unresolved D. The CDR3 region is CASSLNMGGSNQPQHF. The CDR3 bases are TGTGCCAGCAGCTTAAATATGGGAGGGAGCAATCAGCCCCAGCATTTT.